This TCR beta chain was found in a study of Graves' ophthalmopathy and Graves' hyperthyroidism. Researchers took RNA transcripts and amplified TCR beta CDR3 regions from them. Investigators did first-round RT-PCR with HTBI primers, then second-round multiplex PCR. Via MiXCR, TCRdb re-called the multiplex PCR reads, giving one row per CDR3 protein. The sample consists of 660,000 or so distinct CDR3 sequences, 35% to 50% of them appearing once. Trimming took 3 bases from V and 4 from J, leaving 10 bases between them. The CDR3 runs to 14 residues. Germline V gene lookup returns CDR1 MRHNA and CDR2 SNTAGT. Points on this clonotype: Its target is unknown.

Study conclusions and caveats: Ophthalmopathy cases were distinguished from stable hyperthyroidism by a 13-signature model, reaching approximately 87% sensitivity and around 83% specificity. The model achieved 70.59% sensitivity and roughly 72% specificity for ophthalmopathy progression. Most thyroid clonotypes expanded beyond 0.001 frequency were also found in blood.

The authors used Ficoll-Paque density gradient centrifugation to separate PBMCs. The input was 7.5 to 10 ml of fresh peripheral blood. Sample: peripheral blood. The TCR was taken from an adult man with Graves' ophthalmopathy. The V and J genes are TRBV6-4 and TRBJ1-5; a weak D match, TRBD1 (6 bases). This chain's CDR3 is CASSEGADNQPQHF. The CDR3, as DNA: TGTGCCAGCAGTGAGGGGGCAGATAATCAGCCCCAGCATTTT.